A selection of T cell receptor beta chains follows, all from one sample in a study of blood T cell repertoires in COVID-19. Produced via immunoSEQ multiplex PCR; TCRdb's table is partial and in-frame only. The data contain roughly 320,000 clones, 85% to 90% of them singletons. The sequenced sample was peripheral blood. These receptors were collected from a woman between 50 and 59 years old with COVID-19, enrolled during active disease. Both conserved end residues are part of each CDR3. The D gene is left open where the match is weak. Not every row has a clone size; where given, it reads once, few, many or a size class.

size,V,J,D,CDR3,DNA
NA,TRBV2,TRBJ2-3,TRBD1,CASIYRDRGTDTQYF,TGTGCCAGCATTTACCGGGACAGGGGCACAGATACGCAGTATTTT
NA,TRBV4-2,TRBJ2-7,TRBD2,CASSQVTSDSYEQYF,TGTGCCAGCAGCCAAGTTACTAGCGACTCCTACGAGCAGTACTTC
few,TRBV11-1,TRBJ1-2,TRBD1,CASSTDRGSYGYTF,TGTGCCAGCAGCACGGACAGGGGAAGCTATGGCTACACCTTC
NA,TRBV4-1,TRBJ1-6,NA,CASSHTMNSPLHF,TGCGCCAGCAGCCACACTATGAACTCACCCCTCCACTTT
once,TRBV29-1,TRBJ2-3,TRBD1,CSVGTGGTDTQYF,TGCAGCGTTGGGACAGGGGGCACAGATACGCAGTATTTT
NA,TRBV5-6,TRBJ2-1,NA,CASRNDRSRYNEQFF,TGTGCCAGCAGAAACGACAGATCCCGGTACAATGAGCAGTTCTTC
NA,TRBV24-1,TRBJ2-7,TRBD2,CATSDLRRGFEQYF,TGTGCCACCAGTGACCTCCGGCGGGGGTTTGAGCAGTACTTC
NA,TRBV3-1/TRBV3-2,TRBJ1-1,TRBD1,CASSHRGQGSFLEAFF,TGTGCCAGCAGCCATAGGGGGCAGGGATCATTTCTTGAAGCTTTCTTT
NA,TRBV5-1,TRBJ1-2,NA,CASSIQDNYGYTF,TGCGCCAGCAGCATACAGGATAACTATGGCTACACCTTC
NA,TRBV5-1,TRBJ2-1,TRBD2,CASRPGLADNEQFF,TGCGCCAGCAGACCGGGACTAGCGGACAATGAGCAGTTCTTC
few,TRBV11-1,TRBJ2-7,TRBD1,CATGDRGGSYEQYF,TGTGCCACCGGAGACAGGGGGGGATCCTACGAGCAGTACTTC
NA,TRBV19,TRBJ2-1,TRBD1,CASSVTGTGDNEQFF,TGTGCCAGTAGTGTCACCGGGACAGGGGACAATGAGCAGTTCTTC
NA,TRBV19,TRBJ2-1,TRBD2,CASSMWASGDYNEQFF,TGTGCCAGTAGTATGTGGGCTAGCGGGGATTACAATGAGCAGTTCTTC
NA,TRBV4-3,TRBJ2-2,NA,CASSQDGRTGELFF,TGCGCCAGCAGCCAAGATGGGAGGACCGGGGAGCTGTTTTTT